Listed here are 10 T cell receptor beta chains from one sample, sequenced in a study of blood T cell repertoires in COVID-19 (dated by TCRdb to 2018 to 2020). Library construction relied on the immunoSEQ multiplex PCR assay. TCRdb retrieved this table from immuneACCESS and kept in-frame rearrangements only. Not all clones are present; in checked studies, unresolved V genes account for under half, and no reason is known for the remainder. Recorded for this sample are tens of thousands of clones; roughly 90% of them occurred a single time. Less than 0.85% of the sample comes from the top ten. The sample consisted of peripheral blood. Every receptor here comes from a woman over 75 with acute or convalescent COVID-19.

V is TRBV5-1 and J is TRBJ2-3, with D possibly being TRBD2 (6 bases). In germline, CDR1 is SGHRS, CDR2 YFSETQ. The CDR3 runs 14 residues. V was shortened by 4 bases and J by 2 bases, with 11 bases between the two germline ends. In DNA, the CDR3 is TGCGCCAGCAGCCCCCGGGAGAACACAGATACGCAGTATTTT. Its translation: CASSPRENTDTQYF.

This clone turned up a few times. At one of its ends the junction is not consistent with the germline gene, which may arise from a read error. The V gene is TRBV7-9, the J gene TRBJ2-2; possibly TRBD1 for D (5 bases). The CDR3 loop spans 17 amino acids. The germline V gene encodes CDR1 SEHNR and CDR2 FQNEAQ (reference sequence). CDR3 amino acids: CASSLGPPGMGTGELFF. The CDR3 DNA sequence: TGTGCCAGCAGTTTAGGGCCGCCAGGGATGGGCACCGGGGAGCTGTTTTTT.

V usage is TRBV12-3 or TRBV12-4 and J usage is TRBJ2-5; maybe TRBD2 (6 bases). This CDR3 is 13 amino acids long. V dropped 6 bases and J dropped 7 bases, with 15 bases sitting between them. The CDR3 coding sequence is TGTGCCAGCAGGGGAGGCGGGGCGGGGACCCAGTACTTC. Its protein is CASRGGGAGTQYF.

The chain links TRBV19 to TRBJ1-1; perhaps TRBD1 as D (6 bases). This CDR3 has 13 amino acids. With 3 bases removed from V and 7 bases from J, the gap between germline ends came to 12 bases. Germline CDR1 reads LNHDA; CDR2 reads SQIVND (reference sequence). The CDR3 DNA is TGTGCCAGTAGTATTCACAGGGAATTTGAAGCTTTCTTT. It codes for CASSIHREFEAFF.

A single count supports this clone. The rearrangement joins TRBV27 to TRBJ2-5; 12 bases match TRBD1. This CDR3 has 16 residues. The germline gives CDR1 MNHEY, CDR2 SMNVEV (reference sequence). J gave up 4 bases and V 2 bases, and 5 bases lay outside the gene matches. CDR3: CASSLPGTGGVETQYF. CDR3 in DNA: TGTGCCAGCAGTTTACCCGGGACAGGGGGCGTAGAGACCCAGTACTTC.

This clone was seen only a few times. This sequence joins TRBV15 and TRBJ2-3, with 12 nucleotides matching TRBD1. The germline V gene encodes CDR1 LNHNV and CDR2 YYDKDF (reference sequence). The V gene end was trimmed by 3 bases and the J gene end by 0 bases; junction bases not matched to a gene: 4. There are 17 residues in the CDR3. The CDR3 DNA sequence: TGTGCCACCAGCAGGGGACAGGGGGCACCTAGCACAGATACGCAGTATTTT. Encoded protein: CATSRGQGAPSTDTQYF.

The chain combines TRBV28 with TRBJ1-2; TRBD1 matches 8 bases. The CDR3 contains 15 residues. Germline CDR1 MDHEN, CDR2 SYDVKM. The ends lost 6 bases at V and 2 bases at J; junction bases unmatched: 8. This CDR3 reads CASRAGGADNYGYTF. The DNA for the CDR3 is TGTGCCAGCAGGGCAGGGGGCGCGGACAACTATGGCTACACCTTC.

CDR3 in DNA: TGTGCCAGCAGCCAAATCCCCCAGGGAGGGACTGAAGCTTTCTTT. This sequence encodes CASSQIPQGGTEAFF. The chain couples TRBV3-1 (or the pseudogene TRBV3-2) to TRBJ1-1, with D tentatively TRBD1 (5 bases). Looked up from germline, CDR1 is LGHDT and CDR2 is YNNKEL (reference sequence). With 2 bases removed from V and 5 bases from J, the gap between germline ends came to 15 bases. This CDR3 comprises 15 residues.

CDR3 bases: TGTGCCAGCAGCGTTTCGACATACGAGCAGTACTTC. Translating gives CASSVSTYEQYF. The chain has TRBV2 and TRBJ2-7; D ambiguous. Germline lookup yields CDR1 SNHLY and CDR2 FYNNEI. The V end lost 6 bases, the J end lost 4 bases, and 10 bases lay between the germline ends. This CDR3 spans 12 amino acids.

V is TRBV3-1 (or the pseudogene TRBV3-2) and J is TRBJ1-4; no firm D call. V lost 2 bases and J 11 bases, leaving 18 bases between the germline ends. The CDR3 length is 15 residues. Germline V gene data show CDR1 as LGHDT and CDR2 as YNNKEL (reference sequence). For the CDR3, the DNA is TGTGCCAGCAGCCAATCTGACCTGGCGATGGAGAAACTGTTTTTT. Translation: CASSQSDLAMEKLFF.